This paragraph covers one T cell receptor beta chain sequence. This sample is part of a study of blood T cell repertoires in COVID-19. Study information: Samples of COVID-19 (acute and convalescent) were obtained from the United States, Italy and Spain. From T cells, B-cell-depleted T cells, or PBMCs came the material, which was cDNA or gDNA.

Assay used: immunoSEQ multiplex PCR; TCRdb lists only in-frame clones, some missing. The data contain approximately 89,000 clones, about 85% of them singletons. The sequencing sample was made of peripheral blood. The receptor was isolated from a man aged 70-80 years with acute or convalescent COVID-19.

The CDR3 region is CASSISRTGPQPQHF. The DNA for the CDR3 is TGTGCCAGTAGTATAAGCAGGACAGGGCCACAGCCCCAGCATTTT. The V and J genes are TRBV19 and TRBJ1-5; 8 positions agree with TRBD1. Losses at the gene ends were 2 bases for V and 7 bases for J; bases not matched to a gene: 7. The CDR3 spans 15 residues. Germline assignment: CDR1 LNHDA and CDR2 SQIVND (reference sequence).